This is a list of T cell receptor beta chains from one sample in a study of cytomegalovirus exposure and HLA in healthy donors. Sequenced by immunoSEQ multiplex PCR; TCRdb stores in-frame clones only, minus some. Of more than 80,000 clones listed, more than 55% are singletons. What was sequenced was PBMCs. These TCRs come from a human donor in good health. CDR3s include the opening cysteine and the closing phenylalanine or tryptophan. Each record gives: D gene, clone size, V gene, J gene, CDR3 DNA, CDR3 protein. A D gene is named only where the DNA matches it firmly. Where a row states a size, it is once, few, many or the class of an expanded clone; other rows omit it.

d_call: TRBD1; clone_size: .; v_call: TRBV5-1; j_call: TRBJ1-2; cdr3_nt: TGCGCCAGCAGCTCCGGACAGGGGGCTAATGGCTACACCTTC; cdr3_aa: CASSSGQGANGYTF
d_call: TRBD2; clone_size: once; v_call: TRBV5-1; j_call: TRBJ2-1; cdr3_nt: TGCGCCAGCAGTCTTCGGGGGGGGGCCGATGAGCAGTTCTTC; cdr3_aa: CASSLRGGADEQFF
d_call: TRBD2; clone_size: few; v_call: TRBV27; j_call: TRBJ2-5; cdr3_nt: TGTGCCAGCAGTTCGGGACTAGCGGGGGTATTTGAGACCCAGTACTTC; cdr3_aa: CASSSGLAGVFETQYF
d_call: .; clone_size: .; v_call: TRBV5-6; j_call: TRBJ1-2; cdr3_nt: TGTGCCAGCAGCTTGGTTGACTCGTACACCTTC; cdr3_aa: CASSLVDSYTF
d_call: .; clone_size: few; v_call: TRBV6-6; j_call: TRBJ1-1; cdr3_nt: TGTGCCAGCAGAAATGACAGGAACACTGAAGCTTTCTTT; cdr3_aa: CASRNDRNTEAFF
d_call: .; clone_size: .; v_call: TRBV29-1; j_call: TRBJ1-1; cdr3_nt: TGCAGCGCAAGACAGTCAAGGGACACTGAAGCTTTCTTT; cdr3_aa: CSARQSRDTEAFF
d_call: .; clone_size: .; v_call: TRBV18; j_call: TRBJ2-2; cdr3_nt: TGTGCCAGCTCACCAGTGGTATCGGGGAACACCGGGGAGCTGTTTTTT; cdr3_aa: CASSPVVSGNTGELFF
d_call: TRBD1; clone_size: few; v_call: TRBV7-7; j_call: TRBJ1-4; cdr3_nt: TGTGCTAGCAGCACCGGGACAGGGGTTGAAAAACTGTTTTTT; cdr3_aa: CASSTGTGVEKLFF
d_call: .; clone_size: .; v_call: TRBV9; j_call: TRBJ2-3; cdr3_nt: TGTGCCAGCAGCGGCCCTGGGGGGGATACGCAGTATTTT; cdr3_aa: CASSGPGGDTQYF
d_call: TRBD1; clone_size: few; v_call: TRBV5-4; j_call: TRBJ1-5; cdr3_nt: TGTGCCAGCAGCCAGGGACAGGGGACAAATCAGCCCCAGCATTTT; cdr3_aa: CASSQGQGTNQPQHF
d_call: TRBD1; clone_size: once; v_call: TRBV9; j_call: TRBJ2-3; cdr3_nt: TGTGCCAGCAGCCCACGGACAGGATCCCAGGGCACAGATACGCAGTATTTT; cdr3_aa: CASSPRTGSQGTDTQYF
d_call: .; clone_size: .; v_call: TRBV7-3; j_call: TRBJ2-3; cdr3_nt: TGTGCCAGCAGTCCAGGGGACACTAGCACAGATACGCAGTATTTT; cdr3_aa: CASSPGDTSTDTQYF
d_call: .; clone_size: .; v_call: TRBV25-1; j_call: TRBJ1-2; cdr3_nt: TGTGCCAGCAGTGAATATGAACCCGGGGGCTACACCTTC; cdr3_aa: CASSEYEPGGYTF
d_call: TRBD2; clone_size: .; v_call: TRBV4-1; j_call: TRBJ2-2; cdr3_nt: TGCGCCAGCAGCTTAGCGGGGGGGCGGACCGGGGAGCTGTTTTTT; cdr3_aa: CASSLAGGRTGELFF
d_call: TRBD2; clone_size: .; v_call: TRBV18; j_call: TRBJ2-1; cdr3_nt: TGTGCCAGCTCACGCATACAGGGACTAGACAATGAGCAGTTCTTC; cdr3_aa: CASSRIQGLDNEQFF
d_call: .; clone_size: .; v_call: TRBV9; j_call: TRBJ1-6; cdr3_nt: TGTGCCAGCAGCGTAGAGGGGGGGAATTCACCCCTCCACTTT; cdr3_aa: CASSVEGGNSPLHF
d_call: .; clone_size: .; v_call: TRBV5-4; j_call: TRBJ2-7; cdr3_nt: TGTGCCAGCAGGCGGTTCGGTTCATCGTACGAGCAGTACTTC; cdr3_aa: CASRRFGSSYEQYF
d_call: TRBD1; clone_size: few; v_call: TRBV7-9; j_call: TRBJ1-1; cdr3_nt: TGTGCCAGCAGCAGAGGAGACTGGCAGGGGGTCACTGAAGCTTTCTTT; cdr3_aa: CASSRGDWQGVTEAFF
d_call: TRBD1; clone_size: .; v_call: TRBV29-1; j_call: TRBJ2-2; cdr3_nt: TGCAGCGTTCGAAGCCCAGGGGGCCGGGGCACCGGGGAGCTGTTTTTT; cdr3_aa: CSVRSPGGRGTGELFF
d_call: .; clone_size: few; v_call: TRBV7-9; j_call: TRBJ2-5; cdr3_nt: TGTGCCAGCAGCTTTCTAGGGGCGTGGGAGACCCAGTACTTC; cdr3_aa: CASSFLGAWETQYF
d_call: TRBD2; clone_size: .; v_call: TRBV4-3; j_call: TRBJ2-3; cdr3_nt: TGCGCCAGCAGCCAAGACTCGGGGGGGGGCAACACAGATACGCAGTATTTT; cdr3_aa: CASSQDSGGGNTDTQYF
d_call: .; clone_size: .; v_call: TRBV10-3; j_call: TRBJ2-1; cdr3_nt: TGTGCCATCAGTGCTCGTGGTTCGGCGGGGCAAGCCTACAATGAGCAGTTCTTC; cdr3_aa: CAISARGSAGQAYNEQFF
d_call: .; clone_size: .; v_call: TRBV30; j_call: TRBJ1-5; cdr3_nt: TGTGCCTGGAGTGTTTTGGGGGCGAGCAATCAGCCCCAGCATTTT; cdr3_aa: CAWSVLGASNQPQHF
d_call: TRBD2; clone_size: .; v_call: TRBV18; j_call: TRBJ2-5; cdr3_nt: TGTGCCAGCTCAAACGGGACTAGCGGGGGTAGGAAGACCCAGTACTTC; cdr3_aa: CASSNGTSGGRKTQYF
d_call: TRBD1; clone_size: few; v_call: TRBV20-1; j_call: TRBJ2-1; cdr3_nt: TGCAGTGCTTTAGGGGGCTATGAGCAGTTCTTC; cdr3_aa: CSALGGYEQFF
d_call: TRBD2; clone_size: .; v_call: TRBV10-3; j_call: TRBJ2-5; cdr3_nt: TGTGCCATCAAGACGGGGGGAGAGACCCAGTACTTC; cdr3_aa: CAIKTGGETQYF
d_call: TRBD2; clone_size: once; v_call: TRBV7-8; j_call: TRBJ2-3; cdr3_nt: TGTGCCAGCAGCGTAGCGGGGCTCACAGATACGCAGTATTTT; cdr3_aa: CASSVAGLTDTQYF
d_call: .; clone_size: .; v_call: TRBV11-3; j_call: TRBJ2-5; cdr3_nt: TGTGCCAGCAGCTTAGGAGGGAAAGAGACCCAGTACTTC; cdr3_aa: CASSLGGKETQYF
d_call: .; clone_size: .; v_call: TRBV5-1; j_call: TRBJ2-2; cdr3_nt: TGCGCCAGCAGTTCGGCAGGGGAAACCGGGGAGCTGTTTTTT; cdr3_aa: CASSSAGETGELFF
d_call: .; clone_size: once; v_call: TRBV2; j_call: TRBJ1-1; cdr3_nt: TGTGCCAGCAGTATTAGGGAGGTAGGCACTGAAGCTTTCTTT; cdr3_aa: CASSIREVGTEAFF
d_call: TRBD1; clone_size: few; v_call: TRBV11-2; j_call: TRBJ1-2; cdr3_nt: TGTGCCAGCAGCTTAGGGACAGGGGGCTATGGCTACACCTTC; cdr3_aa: CASSLGTGGYGYTF
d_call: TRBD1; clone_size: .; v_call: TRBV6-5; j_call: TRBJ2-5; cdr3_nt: TGTGCCAGCAGCACCACAGGGGGCGGGGAGACCCAGTACTTC; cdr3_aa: CASSTTGGGETQYF
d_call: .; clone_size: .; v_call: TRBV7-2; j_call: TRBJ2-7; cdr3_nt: TGTGCCAGCAGCTTAATGGCCTCCGGGACAACAAGCTCCTACGAGCAGTACTTC; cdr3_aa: CASSLMASGTTSSYEQYF
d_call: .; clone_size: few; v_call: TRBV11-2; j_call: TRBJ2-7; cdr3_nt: TGTGCCAGCAGCTTAAGCGTGAGCTACGAGCAGTACTTC; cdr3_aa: CASSLSVSYEQYF
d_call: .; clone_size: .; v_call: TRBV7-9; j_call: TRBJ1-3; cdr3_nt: TGTGCCAGCAATTTTGGGCGGGGACTAGAAGGAAACACCATATATTTT; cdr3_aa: CASNFGRGLEGNTIYF
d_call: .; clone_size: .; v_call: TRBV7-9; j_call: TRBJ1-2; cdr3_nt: TGTGCCAGCAGCTTAGCGTCGACTGGAGACTTC; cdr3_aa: CASSLASTGDF
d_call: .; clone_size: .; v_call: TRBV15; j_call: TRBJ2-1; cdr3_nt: TGTGCCACCAGCAGTTATGAGGGAAAGAACTACAATGAGCAGTTCTTC; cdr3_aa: CATSSYEGKNYNEQFF
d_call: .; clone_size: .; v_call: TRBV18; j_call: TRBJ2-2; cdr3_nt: TGTGCCAGCTCACCCGCCCTCCAGACCGGGGAGCTGTTTTTT; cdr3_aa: CASSPALQTGELFF
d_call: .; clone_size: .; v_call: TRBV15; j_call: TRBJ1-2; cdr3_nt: TGTGCCACCAGCAGAGATTCGGCAGGAGCGGGTGGCTACACCTTC; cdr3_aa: CATSRDSAGAGGYTF
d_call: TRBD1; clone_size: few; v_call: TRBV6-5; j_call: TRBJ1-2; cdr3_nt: TGTGCCAGCAGTCGTGGACAGGGGGCGGACTATGGCTACACCTTC; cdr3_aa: CASSRGQGADYGYTF
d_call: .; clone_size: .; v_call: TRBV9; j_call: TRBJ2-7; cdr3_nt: TGTGCCAGCAGCGTAAACTCGGACAGTTACGAGCAGTACTTC; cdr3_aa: CASSVNSDSYEQYF
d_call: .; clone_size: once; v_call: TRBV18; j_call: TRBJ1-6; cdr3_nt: TGTGCCAGCTCGGACAACTTAAGCTCCTATAATTCACCCCTCCACTTT; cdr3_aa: CASSDNLSSYNSPLHF
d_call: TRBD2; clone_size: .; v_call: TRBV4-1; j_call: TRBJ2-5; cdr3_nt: TGCGCCAGCAGCCGACTACTAGCGGGGGGGCGAGAGACCCAGTACTTC; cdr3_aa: CASSRLLAGGRETQYF
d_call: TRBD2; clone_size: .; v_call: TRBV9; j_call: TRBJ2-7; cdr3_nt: TGTGCCAGCAGCGTAGGGACTAGCGGGGGGCACGAGCAGTACTTC; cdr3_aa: CASSVGTSGGHEQYF
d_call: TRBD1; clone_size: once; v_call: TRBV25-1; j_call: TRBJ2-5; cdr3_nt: TGTGCCAGTTCCTCGGACAGGGGTTATTCTTCGGCCGAGACCCAGTACTTC; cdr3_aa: CASSSDRGYSSAETQYF
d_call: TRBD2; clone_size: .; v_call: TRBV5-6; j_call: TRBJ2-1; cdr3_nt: TGTGCCAGCAGCTTGGAGCGACTAGCGGGGGGGCACAATGAGCAGTTCTTC; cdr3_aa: CASSLERLAGGHNEQFF
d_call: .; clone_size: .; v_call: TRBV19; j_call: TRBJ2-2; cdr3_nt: TGTGCCAGTAGTATACGTGGCGGGGATCCCCCCGGGGAGCTGTTTTTT; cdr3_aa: CASSIRGGDPPGELFF
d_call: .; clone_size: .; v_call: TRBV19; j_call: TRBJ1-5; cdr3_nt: TGTGCCAGTAGTTCGGCAGGACTAGGGCAGCCCCAGCATTTT; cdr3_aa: CASSSAGLGQPQHF
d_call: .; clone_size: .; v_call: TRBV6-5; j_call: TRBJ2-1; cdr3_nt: TGTGCCAGCAGTTACATCGGAGGCGGGAATGAGCAGTTCTTC; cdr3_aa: CASSYIGGGNEQFF
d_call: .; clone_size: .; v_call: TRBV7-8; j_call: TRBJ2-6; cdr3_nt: TGTGCCAGCAGCCTTCGACAGGCTGGGGCCAACGTCCTGACTTTC; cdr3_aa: CASSLRQAGANVLTF
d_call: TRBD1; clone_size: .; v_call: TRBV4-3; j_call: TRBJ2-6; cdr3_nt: TGCGCCAGCAGCCAAGTGAACCCGGGACAGGGTGTCAACGTCCTGACTTTC; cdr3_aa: CASSQVNPGQGVNVLTF
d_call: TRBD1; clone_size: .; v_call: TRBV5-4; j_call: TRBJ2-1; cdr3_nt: TGTGCCAGCAGCACGGGACAGGGGGTGAGGAATGAGCAGTTCTTC; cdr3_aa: CASSTGQGVRNEQFF
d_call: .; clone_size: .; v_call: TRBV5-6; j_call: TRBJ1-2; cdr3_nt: TGTGCCAGCATCCCTCAGACCCGGTCGCGGGACTATGGCTACACCTTC; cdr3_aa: CASIPQTRSRDYGYTF
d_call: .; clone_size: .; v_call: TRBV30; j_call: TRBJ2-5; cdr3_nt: TGTGCCTGGAAGGCGGGACGGAGGACCCAGTACTTC; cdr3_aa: CAWKAGRRTQYF
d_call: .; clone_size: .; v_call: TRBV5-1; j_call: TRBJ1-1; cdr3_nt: TGCGCCAGCAGCTTGGCCGAGGCAGGGAGGGCGACTGAAGCTTTCTTT; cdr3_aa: CASSLAEAGRATEAFF
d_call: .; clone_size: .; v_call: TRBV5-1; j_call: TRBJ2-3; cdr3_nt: TGCGCCAGCAGCTTGGAGGGGAGGACCGATACGCAGTATTTT; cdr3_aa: CASSLEGRTDTQYF
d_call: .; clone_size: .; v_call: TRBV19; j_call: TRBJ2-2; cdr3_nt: TGTGCCAGTAAAAACGACAGGTCCACCGGGGAGCTGTTTTTT; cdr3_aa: CASKNDRSTGELFF
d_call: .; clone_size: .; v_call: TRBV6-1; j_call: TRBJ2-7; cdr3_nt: TGTGCCAGCAGTGGGCTAACCGGGACAAACTACGAGCAGTACTTC; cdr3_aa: CASSGLTGTNYEQYF